The sequence of this T cell receptor (beta chain) was determined in a study of T cells after yellow fever vaccination. This clonotype was counted only a few times. Its antigen is not identified. TCR cDNA, made by 5'RACE template switching, carried an added universal primer site and UMIs. TCRdb reanalysed the 5' RACE reads using MiXCR and keeps one entry per CDR3 protein. The sample lists some 340,000 distinct CDR3 sequences, roughly a tenth occurring once. Study-level points and caveats: Faster peaking, at day 5 versus 15, marked a secondary response that was weaker. The study noted that FACS-sorted repertoires could contain abundant clonotypes contaminating from the bulk population. A large majority of primary-vaccination clones showed up again after the booster (approximately 95% CD4, 88% CD8).

The CDR3 extends over 14 amino acids. Germline-derived CDR1 and CDR2 are KGHSH and LQKENI. With 0 bases removed from V and 0 bases from J, the gap between germline ends came to 5 bases. Sample: CD4+ T cells sorted from PBMCs, taken 45 days after the yellow fever booster vaccination. This TCR derives from a man between 18 and 29 years old who received the YFV17D yellow fever vaccine. V is TRBV18 and J is TRBJ2-5; D gene uncertain. The CDR3 DNA reads as TGTGCCAGCTCACCACCGGCTTACCAAGAGACCCAGTACTTC. Residues: CASSPPAYQETQYF. Full variable domain (missing parts from reference TRBV18 and TRBJ2-5): NAGVMQNPRHLVRRRGQEARLRCSPMKGHSHVYWYRQLPEEGLKFMVYLQKENIIDESGMPKERFSAEFPKEGPSILRIQQVVRGDSAAYFCASSPPAYQETQYFGPGTRLLVL.